This T cell receptor (beta chain) was captured in a study of technical replicates of blood from a handful of donors. CDR1 is GTSNPN and CDR2 is SVGIG in the germline V gene (reference sequence). CDR3 length: 15 amino acids. Trimming took 3 bases from V and 2 from J, leaving 16 bases between them. The table came from immunoSEQ multiplex PCR; TCRdb's copy has only in-frame clones and leaves some out. The sample includes 60,000 to 85,000 clones, 90% to 95% seen only once; the top ten take under 0.5%. The chain uses TRBV30 and TRBJ2-5; TRBD2 might be the D (5 bases). This receptor was identified in a human donor in good health. Input material: T cells isolated from PBMCs. CDR3 DNA sequence: TGTGCCTGGAGCCACACTAGGGTCGTACAAGAGACCCAGTACTTC. Translation: CAWSHTRVVQETQYF.